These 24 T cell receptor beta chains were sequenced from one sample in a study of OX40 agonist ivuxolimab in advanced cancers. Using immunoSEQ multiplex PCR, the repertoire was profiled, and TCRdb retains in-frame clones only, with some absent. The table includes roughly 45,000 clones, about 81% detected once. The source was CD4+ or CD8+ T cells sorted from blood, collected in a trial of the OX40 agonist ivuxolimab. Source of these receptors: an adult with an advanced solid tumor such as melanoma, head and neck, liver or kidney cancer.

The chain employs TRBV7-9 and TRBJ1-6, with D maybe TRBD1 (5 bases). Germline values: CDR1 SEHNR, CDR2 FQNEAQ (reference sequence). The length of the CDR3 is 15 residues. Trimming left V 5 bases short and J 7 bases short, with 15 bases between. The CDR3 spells CASSENGRGNSPLHF. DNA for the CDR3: TGTGCCAGCAGCGAAAACGGGAGGGGAAATTCACCCCTCCACTTT.

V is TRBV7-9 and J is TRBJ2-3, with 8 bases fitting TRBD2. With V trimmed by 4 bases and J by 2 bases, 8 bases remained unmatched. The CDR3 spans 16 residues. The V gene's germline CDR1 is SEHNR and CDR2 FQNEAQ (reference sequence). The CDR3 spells CASSSFLAGPTDTQYF. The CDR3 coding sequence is TGTGCCAGCAGCTCCTTCTTAGCGGGACCCACAGATACGCAGTATTTT.

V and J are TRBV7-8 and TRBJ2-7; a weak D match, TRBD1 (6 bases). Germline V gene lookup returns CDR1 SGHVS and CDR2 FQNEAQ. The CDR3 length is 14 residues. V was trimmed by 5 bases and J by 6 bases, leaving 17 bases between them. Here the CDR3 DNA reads TGTGCCAGCAGCCTATACAGGGAATTGGGCGAGCAGTACTTC. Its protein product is CASSLYRELGEQYF.

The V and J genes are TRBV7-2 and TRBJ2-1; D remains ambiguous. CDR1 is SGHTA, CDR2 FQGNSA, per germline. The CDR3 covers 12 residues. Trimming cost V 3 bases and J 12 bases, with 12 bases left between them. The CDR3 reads CASSLGPRAQFF. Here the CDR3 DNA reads TGTGCCAGCAGCTTGGGTCCCCGGGCGCAGTTCTTC. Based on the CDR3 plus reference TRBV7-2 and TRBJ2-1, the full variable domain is GAGVSQSPSNKVTEKGKDVELRCDPISGHTALYWYRQSLGQGLEFLIYFQGNSAPDKSGLPSDRFSAERTGGSVSTLTIQRTQQEDSAVYLCASSLGPRAQFFGPGTRLTVL.

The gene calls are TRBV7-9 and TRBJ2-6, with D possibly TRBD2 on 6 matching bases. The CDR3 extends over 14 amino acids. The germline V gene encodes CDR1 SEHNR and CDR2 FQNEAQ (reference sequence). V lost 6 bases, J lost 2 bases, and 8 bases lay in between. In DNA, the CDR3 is TGTGCCAGCAGGGGCGGGGCTGGGGCCAACGTCCTGACTTTC. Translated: CASRGGAGANVLTF. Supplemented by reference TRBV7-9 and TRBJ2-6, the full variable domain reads DTGVSQNPRHKITKRGQNVTFRCDPISEHNRLYWYRQTLGQGPEFLTYFQNEAQLEKSRLLSDRFSAERPKGSFSTLEIQRTEQGDSAMYLCASRGGAGANVLTFGAGSRLTVL.

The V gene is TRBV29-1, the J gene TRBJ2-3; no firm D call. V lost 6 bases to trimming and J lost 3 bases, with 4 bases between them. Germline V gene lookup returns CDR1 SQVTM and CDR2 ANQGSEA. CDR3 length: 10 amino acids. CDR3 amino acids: CSVGTDTQYF. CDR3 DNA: TGCAGCGTCGGAACAGATACGCAGTATTTT.

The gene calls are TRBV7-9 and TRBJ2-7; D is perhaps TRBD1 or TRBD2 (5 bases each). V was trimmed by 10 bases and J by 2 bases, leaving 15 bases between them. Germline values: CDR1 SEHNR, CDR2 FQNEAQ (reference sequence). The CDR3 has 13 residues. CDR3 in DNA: TGTGCCATCTCCGGGGCAGGAACCTACGAGCAGTACTTC. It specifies CAISGAGTYEQYF. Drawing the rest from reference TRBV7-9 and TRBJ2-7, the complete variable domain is DTGVSQNPRHKITKRGQNVTFRCDPISEHNRLYWYRQTLGQGPEFLTYFQNEAQLEKSRLLSDRFSAERPKGSFSTLEIQRTEQGDSAMYLCAISGAGTYEQYFGPGTRLTVT.

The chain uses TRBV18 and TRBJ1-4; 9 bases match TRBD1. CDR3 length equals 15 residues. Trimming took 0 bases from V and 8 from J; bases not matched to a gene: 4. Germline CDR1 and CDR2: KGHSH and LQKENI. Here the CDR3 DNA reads TGTGCCAGCTCACCACCGGGACAGGGTAACGAAAAACTGTTTTTT. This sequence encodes CASSPPGQGNEKLFF.

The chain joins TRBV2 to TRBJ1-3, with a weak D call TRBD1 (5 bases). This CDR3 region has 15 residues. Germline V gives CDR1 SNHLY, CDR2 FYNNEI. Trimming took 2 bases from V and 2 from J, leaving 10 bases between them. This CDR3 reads CASSERGYAGNTIYF. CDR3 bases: TGTGCCAGCAGTGAAAGGGGCTATGCTGGAAACACCATATATTTT.

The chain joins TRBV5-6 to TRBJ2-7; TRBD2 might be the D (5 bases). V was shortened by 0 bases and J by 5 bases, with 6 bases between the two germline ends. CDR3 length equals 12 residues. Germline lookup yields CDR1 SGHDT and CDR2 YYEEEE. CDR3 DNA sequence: TGTGCCAGCAGCTTGGTGAGGGACGAGCAGTACTTC. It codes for CASSLVRDEQYF.

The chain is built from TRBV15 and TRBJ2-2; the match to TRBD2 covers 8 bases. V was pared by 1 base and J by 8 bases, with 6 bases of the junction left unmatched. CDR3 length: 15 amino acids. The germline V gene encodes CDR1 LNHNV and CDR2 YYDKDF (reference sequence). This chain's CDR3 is CATSRGIAGTGELFF. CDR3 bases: TGTGCCACCAGCAGAGGGATAGCGGGAACGGGGGAGCTGTTTTTT.

The CDR3 is CSGTNPQGVREQFF. CDR3 DNA: TGCAGCGGCACGAACCCGCAGGGGGTCCGTGAGCAGTTCTTC. The chain is built from TRBV29-1 and TRBJ2-1, with 7 bases fitting TRBD1. Germline V gene sequence: CDR1 SQVTM, CDR2 ANQGSEA. CDR3 size: 14 residues. Trimming cost V 7 bases and J 9 bases; bases outside gene matches: 15.

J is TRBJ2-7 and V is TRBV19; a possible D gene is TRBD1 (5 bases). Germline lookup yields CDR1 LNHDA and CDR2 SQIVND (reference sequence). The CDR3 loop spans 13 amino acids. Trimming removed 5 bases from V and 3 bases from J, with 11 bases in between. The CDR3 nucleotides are TGTGCCAGTAGTCCCGCAGGGTACTACGAGCAGTACTTC. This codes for CASSPAGYYEQYF.

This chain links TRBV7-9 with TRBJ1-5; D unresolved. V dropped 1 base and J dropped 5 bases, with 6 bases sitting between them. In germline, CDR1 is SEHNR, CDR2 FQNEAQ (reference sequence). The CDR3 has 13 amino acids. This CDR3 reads CASSLVADQPQHF. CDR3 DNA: TGTGCCAGCAGCTTAGTTGCGGATCAGCCCCAGCATTTT.

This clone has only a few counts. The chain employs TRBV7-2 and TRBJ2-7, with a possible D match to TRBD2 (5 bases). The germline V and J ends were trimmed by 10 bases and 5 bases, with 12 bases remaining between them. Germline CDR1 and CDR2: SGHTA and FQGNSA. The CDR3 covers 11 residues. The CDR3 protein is CATSLRDEQYF. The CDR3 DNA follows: TGTGCCACCTCATTGCGGGACGAGCAGTACTTC.

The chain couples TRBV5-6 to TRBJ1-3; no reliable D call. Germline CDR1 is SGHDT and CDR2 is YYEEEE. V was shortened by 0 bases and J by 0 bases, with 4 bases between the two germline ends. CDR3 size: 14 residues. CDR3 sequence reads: CASSLDPSGNTIYF. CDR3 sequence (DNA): TGTGCCAGCAGCTTGGACCCCTCTGGAAACACCATATATTTT.

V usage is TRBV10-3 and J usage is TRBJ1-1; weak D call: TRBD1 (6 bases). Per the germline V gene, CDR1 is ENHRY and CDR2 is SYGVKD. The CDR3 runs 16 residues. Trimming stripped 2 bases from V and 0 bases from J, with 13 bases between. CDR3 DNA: TGTGCCATCAGTGAGAAGGGGGGCGGGATGAACACTGAAGCTTTCTTT. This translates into CAISEKGGGMNTEAFF.

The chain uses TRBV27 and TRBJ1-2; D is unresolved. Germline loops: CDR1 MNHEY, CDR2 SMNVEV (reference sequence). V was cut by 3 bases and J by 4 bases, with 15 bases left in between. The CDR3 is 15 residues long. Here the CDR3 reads CASSFIRTDLYGYTF. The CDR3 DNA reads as TGTGCCAGCAGTTTCATAAGGACGGACCTCTATGGCTACACCTTC.

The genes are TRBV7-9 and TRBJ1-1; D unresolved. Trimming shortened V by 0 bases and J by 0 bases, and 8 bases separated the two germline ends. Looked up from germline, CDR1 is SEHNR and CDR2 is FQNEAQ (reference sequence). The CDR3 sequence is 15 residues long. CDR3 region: CASSLAFGMNTEAFF. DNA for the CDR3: TGTGCCAGCAGCTTAGCGTTTGGAATGAACACTGAAGCTTTCTTT.

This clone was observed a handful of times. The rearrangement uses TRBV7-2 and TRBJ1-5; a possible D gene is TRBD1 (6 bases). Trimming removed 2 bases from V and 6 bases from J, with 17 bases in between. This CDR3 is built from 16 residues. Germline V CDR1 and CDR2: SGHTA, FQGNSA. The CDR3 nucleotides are TGTGCCAGCAGCTTAAATGGGAGGGGGTTGCTTCAGCCCCAGCATTTT. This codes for CASSLNGRGLLQPQHF.

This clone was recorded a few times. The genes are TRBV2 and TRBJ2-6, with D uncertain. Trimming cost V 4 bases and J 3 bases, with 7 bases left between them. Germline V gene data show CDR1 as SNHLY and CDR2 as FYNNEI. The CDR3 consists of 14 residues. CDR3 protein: CASSALGGANVLTF. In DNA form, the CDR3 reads TGTGCCAGCAGTGCCCTTGGTGGGGCCAACGTCCTGACTTTC.

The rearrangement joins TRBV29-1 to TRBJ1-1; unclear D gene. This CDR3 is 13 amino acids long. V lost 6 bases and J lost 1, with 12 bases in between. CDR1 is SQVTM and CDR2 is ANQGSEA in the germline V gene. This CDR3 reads CSVFGRRNTEAFF. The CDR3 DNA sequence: TGCAGCGTCTTCGGACGGCGGAACACTGAAGCTTTCTTT.

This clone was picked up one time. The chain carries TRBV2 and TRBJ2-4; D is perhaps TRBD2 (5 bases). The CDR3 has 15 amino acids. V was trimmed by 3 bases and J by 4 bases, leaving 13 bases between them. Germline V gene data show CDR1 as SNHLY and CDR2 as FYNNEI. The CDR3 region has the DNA TGTGCCAGCAGTGATCGTGGGCCGGGAAAAAACATTCAGTACTTC. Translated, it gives CASSDRGPGKNIQYF.

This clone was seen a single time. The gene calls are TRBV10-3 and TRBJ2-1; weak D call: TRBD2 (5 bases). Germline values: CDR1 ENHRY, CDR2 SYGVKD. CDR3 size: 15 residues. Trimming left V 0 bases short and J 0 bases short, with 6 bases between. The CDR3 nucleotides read TGTGCCATCAGTGAGTCTAGCGCCTCCTACAATGAGCAGTTCTTC. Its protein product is CAISESSASYNEQFF.